The clone carrying this T cell receptor beta chain came up a few times. The data derive from a study of blood T cell repertoires in COVID-19. Data came from immunoSEQ multiplex PCR; TCRdb stores just in-frame clones and leaves some out. The table includes some 350,000 clones, about 87% detected once. The source is a woman aged 30 to 39 who had recovered from COVID-19. The sample was PBMCs or T cells enriched from blood (not recorded which).

In DNA form, the CDR3 reads TGTGCCAGCAGCGTAGAACCCTTGAGCTCCTATAATTCACCCCTCCACTTT. It specifies CASSVEPLSSYNSPLHF. The rearrangement joins TRBV9 to TRBJ1-6; no firm D call. Germline V gives CDR1 SGDLS, CDR2 YYNGEE. The CDR3 loop spans 17 amino acids. With 0 bases removed from V and 0 bases from J, the gap between germline ends came to 10 bases.